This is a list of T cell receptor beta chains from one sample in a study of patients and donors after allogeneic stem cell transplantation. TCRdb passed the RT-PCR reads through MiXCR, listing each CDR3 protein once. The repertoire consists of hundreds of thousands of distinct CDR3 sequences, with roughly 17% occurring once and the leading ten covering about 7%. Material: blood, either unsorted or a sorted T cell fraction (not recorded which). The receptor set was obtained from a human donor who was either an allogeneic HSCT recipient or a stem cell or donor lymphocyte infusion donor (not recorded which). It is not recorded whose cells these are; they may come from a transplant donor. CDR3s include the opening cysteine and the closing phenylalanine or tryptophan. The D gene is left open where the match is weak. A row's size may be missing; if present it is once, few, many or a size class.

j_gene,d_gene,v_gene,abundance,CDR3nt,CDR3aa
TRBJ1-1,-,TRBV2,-,TGTGCCAGCAGTTCGGATGCGGACACTGAAGCTTTCTTT,CASSSDADTEAFF
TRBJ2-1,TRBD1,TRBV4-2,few,TGTGCCAGCAGCCCGGACAGGGGGCAAACCAATGAGCAGTTCTTC,CASSPDRGQTNEQFF
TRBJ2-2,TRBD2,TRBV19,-,TGTGCCAGTAGTATCCGACTAGCGGGAGGGCCTGTCGGGGAGCTGTTTTTT,CASSIRLAGGPVGELFF
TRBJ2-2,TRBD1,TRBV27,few,TGTGCCAGCAGTACTTACAGGGGGAAATCGGGGGAGCTGTTTTTT,CASSTYRGKSGELFF
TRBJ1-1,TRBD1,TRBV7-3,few,TGTGCCAGCAGCTTGGGACAGGGCCTCGGCAAAGCTTTCTTT,CASSLGQGLGKAFF
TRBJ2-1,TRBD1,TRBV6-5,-,TGTGCCAGCAGTTACGCGGGACAGGGCTATGAGCAGTTCTTC,CASSYAGQGYEQFF
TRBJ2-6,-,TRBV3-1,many,TGTGCCAGCAGCCAAGTAGGGGGTCTCTCTGGGGCCAACGTCCTGACTTTC,CASSQVGGLSGANVLTF
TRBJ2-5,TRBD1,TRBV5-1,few,TGCGCCAGCAGCTTGGCCGGGGGACAGGAAAGGGTACGGACCCAGTACTTC,CASSLAGGQERVRTQYF
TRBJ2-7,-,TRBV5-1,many,TGCGCCAGCAGCTTCCAGGCGGAGGAGCAGTACTTC,CASSFQAEEQYF
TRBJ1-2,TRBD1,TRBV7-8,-,TGTGCCAGCAGCTTAACCCAGGGACAGGGAAGCGTTGGCTACACCTTC,CASSLTQGQGSVGYTF
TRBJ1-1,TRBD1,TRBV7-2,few,TGTGCCAGCAGCTTAGGACAGGGGTCTATCCCCGAAGCTTTCTTT,CASSLGQGSIPEAFF
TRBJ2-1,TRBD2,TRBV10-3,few,TGTGCCATCAGTGACCGACTAGCGGGAGATAGGGGTGAGCAGTTCTTC,CAISDRLAGDRGEQFF
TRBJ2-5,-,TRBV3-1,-,TGTGCCAGCAGCCAGACGGGGTCCGGGGAGACTCAGTACTTC,CASSQTGSGETQYF
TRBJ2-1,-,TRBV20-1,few,TGCAGTGCTAGAGGTCAGGGCAGAGGTGAGCAGTTCTTC,CSARGQGRGEQFF
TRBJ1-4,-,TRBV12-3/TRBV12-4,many,TGTGCCAGCACAGGGGATGAAAAACTGTTTTTT,CASTGDEKLFF
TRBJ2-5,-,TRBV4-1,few,TGCGCCAGCAGCTCACCCAGGCAGGGGACACAAGAGACCCAGTACTTC,CASSSPRQGTQETQYF
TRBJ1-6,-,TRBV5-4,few,TGTGCCAGCAGAAGTAAGACAGAGATTAATTCACCCCTCCACTTT,CASRSKTEINSPLHF
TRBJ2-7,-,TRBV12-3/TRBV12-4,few,TGTGCCAGCAGCCGTGAAGCGGGTTTCTACGAGCAGTACTTC,CASSREAGFYEQYF
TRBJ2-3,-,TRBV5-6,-,TGTGCCAGCAGCTTGTCCCGGGACCGTGGTAGGACAGATACGCAGTATTTT,CASSLSRDRGRTDTQYF
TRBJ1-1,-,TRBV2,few,TGTGCCAGCAGTGTACAGGGAGTTGATACTGAAGCTTTCTTT,CASSVQGVDTEAFF
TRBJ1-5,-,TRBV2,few,TGTGCCAGCATGAGGCAGGGTGCCAATCAGCCCCAGCATTTT,CASMRQGANQPQHF
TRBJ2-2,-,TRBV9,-,TGTGCCAGCAGCGTCGGAGGGATGAGCGGGGAGCTGTTTTTT,CASSVGGMSGELFF
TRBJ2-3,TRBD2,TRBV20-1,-,TGCAGTGCCCAACAAGCGGGGCCAGATACGCAGTATTTT,CSAQQAGPDTQYF
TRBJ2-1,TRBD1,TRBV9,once,TGTGCCAGCAGCGTCGGGACAGGGCGAGAGAATGAGCAGTTCTTC,CASSVGTGRENEQFF
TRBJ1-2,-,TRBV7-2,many,TGTGCCAGCAGCTTACGCGGGTACGCTGGCTACACCTTC,CASSLRGYAGYTF
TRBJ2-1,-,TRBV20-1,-,TGCAGTGCTAGACAGGGGGGCTCCTACAATGAGCAGTTCTTC,CSARQGGSYNEQFF
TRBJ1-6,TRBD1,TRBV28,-,TGTGCCAGCAGTTCAGTCGGTGACAGGGGTAATTCACCCCTCCACTTT,CASSSVGDRGNSPLHF
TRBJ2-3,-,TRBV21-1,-,TGTGCCAGCAGCCCGGGAGGCCCCAGCACAGATACGCAGTATTTT,CASSPGGPSTDTQYF
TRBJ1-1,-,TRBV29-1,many,TGCAGCGTTGCGAGGGTGAACACTGAAGCTTTCTTT,CSVARVNTEAFF
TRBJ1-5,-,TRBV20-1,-,TGCAGTGCTAGAGATCGCGGCAACCATCAGCCCCAGCATTTT,CSARDRGNHQPQHF
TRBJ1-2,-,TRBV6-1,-,TGTGCCAGCAGCCCCGCAGGGACGCCGGTATTAGATGGCTACACCTTC,CASSPAGTPVLDGYTF
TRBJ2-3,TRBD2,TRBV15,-,TGTGCCACCAGCAGAGGAGTGACTAGCGGGGGCGATACGCAGTATTTT,CATSRGVTSGGDTQYF
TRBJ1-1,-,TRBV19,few,TGTGCCAGTAGTATAGAAAGGGGAACTGAAGCTTTCTTT,CASSIERGTEAFF
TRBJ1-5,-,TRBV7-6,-,TGTGCCAGCAGCCGCGGGGGTAAAGATCAGCCCCAGCATTTT,CASSRGGKDQPQHF
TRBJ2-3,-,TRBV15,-,TGTGCCACCAGCAAATGGGCTAGCATGGATACGCAGTATTTT,CATSKWASMDTQYF
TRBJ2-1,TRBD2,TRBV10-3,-,TGTGCCATCAGTGAGCACCCAGGACTAGCGGGGCCCGTGGTAGATGAGCAGTTCTTC,CAISEHPGLAGPVVDEQFF
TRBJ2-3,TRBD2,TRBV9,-,TGTGCCAGCAGCATCGGGACTAGCGACACAGATACGCAGTATTTT,CASSIGTSDTDTQYF
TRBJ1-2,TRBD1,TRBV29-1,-,TGCAGCGTTGAGTGGGGACAGGGGAGGGGGGGCTACACCTTC,CSVEWGQGRGGYTF
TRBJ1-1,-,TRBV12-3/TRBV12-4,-,TGTGCCAGCAGTCAGGGGACTGCTACTGAAGCTTTCTTT,CASSQGTATEAFF